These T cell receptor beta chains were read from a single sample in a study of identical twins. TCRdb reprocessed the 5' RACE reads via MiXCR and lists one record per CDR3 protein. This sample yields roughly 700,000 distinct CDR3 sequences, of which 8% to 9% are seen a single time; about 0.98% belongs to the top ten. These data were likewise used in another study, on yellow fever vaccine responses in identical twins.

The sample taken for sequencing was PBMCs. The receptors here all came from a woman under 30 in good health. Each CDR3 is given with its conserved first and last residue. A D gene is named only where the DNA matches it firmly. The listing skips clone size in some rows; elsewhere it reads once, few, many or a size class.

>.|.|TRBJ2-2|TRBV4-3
TGCGCCAGCAGCCGAGACGGGACCTCGAACACCGGGGAGCTGTTTTTT
CASSRDGTSNTGELFF
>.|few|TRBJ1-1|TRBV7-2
TGTGCCAGCAGCACCAGGGCGGGGAACACTGAAGCTTTCTTT
CASSTRAGNTEAFF
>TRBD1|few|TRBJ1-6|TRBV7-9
TGTGCCAGCAGTTCTGGGACAGGGGGAGATTCACCCCTCCACTTT
CASSSGTGGDSPLHF
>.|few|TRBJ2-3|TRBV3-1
TGTGCCAGCAGCCATGAATGGACAGGTGGAGGGTGGAGAGATACGCAGTATTTT
CASSHEWTGGGWRDTQYF
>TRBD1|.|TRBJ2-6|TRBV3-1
TGTGCCAGCAGCCAAGGGACAGGGTCGGGGGCCAACGTCCTGACTTTC
CASSQGTGSGANVLTF
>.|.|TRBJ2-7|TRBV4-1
TGCGCCAGCAGCCAAGATATAGGCTACGAGCAGTACTTC
CASSQDIGYEQYF
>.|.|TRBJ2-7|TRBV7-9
TGTGCCAGCAGCCCCGAGCAGGGGTACTACGAGCAGTACTTC
CASSPEQGYYEQYF
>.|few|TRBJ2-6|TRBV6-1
TGTGCCAGCAGCCGGGGGCCCTTGGGAGCCAACGTCCTGACTTTC
CASSRGPLGANVLTF
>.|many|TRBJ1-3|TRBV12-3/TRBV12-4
TGTGCCAGCAGCCCGTGGGGGACCTCTGGAAACACCATATATTTT
CASSPWGTSGNTIYF
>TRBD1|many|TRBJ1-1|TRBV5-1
TGCGCCAGCAGCTTGGAGCCGACAGGGTATAACACTGAAGCTTTCTTT
CASSLEPTGYNTEAFF
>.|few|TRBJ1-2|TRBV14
TGTGCCAGCAGCCAAGATTCGTATCAGACAACTATGAATGGCTACACCTTC
CASSQDSYQTTMNGYTF
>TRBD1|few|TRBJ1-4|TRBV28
TGTGCCAGCAGTCCCGGGACAGGGACTCATCCTAATGAAAAACTGTTTTTT
CASSPGTGTHPNEKLFF
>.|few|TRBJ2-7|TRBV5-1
TGCGCCAGCAGCTTGGATTGGCTAGGAGACTACGAGCAGTACTTC
CASSLDWLGDYEQYF
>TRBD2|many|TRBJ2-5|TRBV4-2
TGTGCCAGCAGCCAAGATCGGGGGGGCCAAGAGACCCAGTACTTC
CASSQDRGGQETQYF
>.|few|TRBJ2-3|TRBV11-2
TGTGCCAGCAGCTTAGTATCCGGCCGGCAGGGAGAGTCCCGAGGTACGCAGTATTTT
CASSLVSGRQGESRGTQYF
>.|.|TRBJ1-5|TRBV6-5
TGTGCCAGCAGTTTGGACGGGTATCAGCCCCAGCATTTT
CASSLDGYQPQHF
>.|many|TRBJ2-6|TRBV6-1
TGTGCCAGCGGCGATGGCTCTGGGGCCAACGTCCTGACTTTC
CASGDGSGANVLTF
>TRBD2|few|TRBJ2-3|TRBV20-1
TGCAGTGCTCGGGGACTAGCGGGACCTAGCACAGATACGCAGTATTTT
CSARGLAGPSTDTQYF
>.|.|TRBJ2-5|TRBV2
TGTGCCAGCAATGCTCGCGGGGCCCAGTACTTC
CASNARGAQYF
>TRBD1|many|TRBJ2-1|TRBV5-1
TGCGCCAGCAGCTTGGATGGCGACAGGGCGGATGAGCAGTTCTTC
CASSLDGDRADEQFF
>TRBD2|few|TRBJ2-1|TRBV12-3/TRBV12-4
TGTGCCAGCAGAACTAGCGGGGGGCGCCACAATGAGCAGTTCTTC
CASRTSGGRHNEQFF
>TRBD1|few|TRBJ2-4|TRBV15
TGTGCCACCAGCAGGCGCACAGGGGGCTTAGCCAAAAACATTCAGTACTTC
CATSRRTGGLAKNIQYF
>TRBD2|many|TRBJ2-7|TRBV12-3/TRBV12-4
TGTGCCAGCAGTCCCGGACTAGCGGGACCGGCAACCTACGAGCAGTACTTC
CASSPGLAGPATYEQYF
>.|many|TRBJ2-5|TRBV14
TGTGCCAGCAGCCGAACCATCCAAGAGACCCAGTACTTC
CASSRTIQETQYF
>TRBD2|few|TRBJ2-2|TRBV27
TGTGCCAGCAGTTTGCTAGCGGGAGCAGCCGGGGAGCTGTTTTTT
CASSLLAGAAGELFF
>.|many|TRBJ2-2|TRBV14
TGTGCCAGCAGCCAAAAGGGCCGCGCGAACACCGGGGAGCTGTTTTTT
CASSQKGRANTGELFF
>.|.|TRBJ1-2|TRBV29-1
TGCAGCGTTGAGGGTAAGGCAGCTGGCTACACCTTC
CSVEGKAAGYTF
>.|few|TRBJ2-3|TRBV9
TGTGCCAGCAGCGTAGAGGGCGGTGGCACAGATACGCAGTATTTT
CASSVEGGGTDTQYF
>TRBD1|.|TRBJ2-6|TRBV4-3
TGCGCCAGCAGCCAAGGAAGGGGGCCTACTGGGGCCAACGTCCTGACTTTC
CASSQGRGPTGANVLTF
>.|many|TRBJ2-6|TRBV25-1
TGTGCCAGCAGGAGGAGCTCTGGGGCCAACGTCCTGACTTTC
CASRRSSGANVLTF
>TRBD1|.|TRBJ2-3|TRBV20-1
TGCAGTGCCCCCCAATGGGACAGCAGCACAGATACGCAGTATTTT
CSAPQWDSSTDTQYF
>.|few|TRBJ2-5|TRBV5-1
TGCGCCAGCAGCTTGGAGAAGCCGACCCAAGAGACCCAGTACTTC
CASSLEKPTQETQYF
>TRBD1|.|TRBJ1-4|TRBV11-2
TGTGCCAGCAGCCAAATGTCTGGGACAGGGATGCGCTTTAATGAAAAACTGTTTTTT
CASSQMSGTGMRFNEKLFF
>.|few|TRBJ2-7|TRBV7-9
TGTGCCAGCAGCGACAAGAGCTCCTACGAGCAGTACTTC
CASSDKSSYEQYF
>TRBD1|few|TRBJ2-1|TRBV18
TGTGCCAGCTCGCGAGGGACAGGGAGCTCCTACAATGAGCAGTTCTTC
CASSRGTGSSYNEQFF
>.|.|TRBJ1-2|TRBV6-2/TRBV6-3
TGTGCCAGCAGGGAAGAATCTAGGAGTATCCGGGGCTACACCTTC
CASREESRSIRGYTF
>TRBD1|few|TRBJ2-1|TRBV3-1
TGTGCCAGCAGCGAGGACAGGGGTTCCTACAATGAGCAGTTCTTC
CASSEDRGSYNEQFF
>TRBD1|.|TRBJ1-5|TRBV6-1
TGTGCCAGCAAGTACAGGGGAAATCAGCCCCAGCATTTT
CASKYRGNQPQHF
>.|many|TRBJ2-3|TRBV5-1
TGCGCCAGCAGCTTACCCACAGATACGCAGTATTTT
CASSLPTDTQYF
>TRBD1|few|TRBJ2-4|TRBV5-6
TGTGCCAGCAGCTGGAGGGACAGGGTCAACCTTCAGTACTTC
CASSWRDRVNLQYF